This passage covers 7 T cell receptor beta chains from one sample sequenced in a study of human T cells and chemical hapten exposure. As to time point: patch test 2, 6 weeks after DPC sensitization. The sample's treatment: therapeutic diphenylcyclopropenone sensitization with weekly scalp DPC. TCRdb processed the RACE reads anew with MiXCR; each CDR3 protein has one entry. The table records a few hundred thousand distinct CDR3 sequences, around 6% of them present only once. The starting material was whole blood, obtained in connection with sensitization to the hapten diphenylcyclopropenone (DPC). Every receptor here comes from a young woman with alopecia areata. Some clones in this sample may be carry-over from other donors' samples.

As DNA, the CDR3 is TGCAGTGCGCCTTACCTGAGTCAGCCCCAGCATTTT. It yields the protein CSAPYLSQPQHF. The chain couples TRBV20-1 to TRBJ1-5; no firm D call. CDR1 is DFQATT and CDR2 is SNEGSKA in the germline V gene (reference sequence). The CDR3 is made up of 12 amino acids. Trimming stripped 6 bases from V and 6 bases from J, with 12 bases between.

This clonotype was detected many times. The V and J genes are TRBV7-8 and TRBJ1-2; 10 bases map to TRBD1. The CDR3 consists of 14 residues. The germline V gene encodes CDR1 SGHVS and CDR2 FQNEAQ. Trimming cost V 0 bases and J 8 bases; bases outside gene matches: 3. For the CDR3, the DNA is TGTGCCAGCAGCTTAGCGGGACAGGGGACGGGCTACACCTTC. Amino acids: CASSLAGQGTGYTF.

This CDR3 reads CASSTLGGNYGYTF. In DNA form, the CDR3 reads TGTGCCAGCAGTACTCTAGGGGGCAACTATGGCTACACCTTC. The gene calls are TRBV12-3 or TRBV12-4 and TRBJ1-2; 7 bases align to TRBD1. The J segment lost 2 bases and the V segment lost 5 bases, leaving 5 bases of the junction unmatched. The CDR3 is made up of 14 amino acids.

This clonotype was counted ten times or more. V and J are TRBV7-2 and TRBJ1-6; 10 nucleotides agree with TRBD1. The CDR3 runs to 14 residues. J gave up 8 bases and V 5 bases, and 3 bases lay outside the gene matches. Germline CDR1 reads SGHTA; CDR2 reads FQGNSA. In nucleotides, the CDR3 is TGTGCCAGCAGCCTGGGACAGGGGTATTCACCCCTCCACTTT. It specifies CASSLGQGYSPLHF.

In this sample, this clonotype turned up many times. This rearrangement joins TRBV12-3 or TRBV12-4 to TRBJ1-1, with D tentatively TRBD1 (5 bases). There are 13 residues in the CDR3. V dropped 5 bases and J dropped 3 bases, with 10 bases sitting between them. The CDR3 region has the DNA TGTGCCAGCAGTAGACTCAGGGACACTGAAGCTTTCTTT. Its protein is CASSRLRDTEAFF.

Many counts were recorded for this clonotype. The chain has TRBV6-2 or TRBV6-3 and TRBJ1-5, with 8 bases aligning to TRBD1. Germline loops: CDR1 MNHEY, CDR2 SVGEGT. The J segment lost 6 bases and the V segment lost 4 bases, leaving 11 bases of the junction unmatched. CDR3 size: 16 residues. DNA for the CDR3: TGTGCCAGCAGTTCCCGGGCCCAGGGGGCAGGTCAGCCCCAGCATTTT. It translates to CASSSRAQGAGQPQHF.

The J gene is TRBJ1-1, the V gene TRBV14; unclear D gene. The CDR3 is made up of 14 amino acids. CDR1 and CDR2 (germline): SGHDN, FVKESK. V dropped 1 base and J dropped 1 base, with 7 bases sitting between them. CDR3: CASSQVITNTEAFF. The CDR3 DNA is TGTGCCAGCAGCCAAGTCATAACGAACACTGAAGCTTTCTTT.